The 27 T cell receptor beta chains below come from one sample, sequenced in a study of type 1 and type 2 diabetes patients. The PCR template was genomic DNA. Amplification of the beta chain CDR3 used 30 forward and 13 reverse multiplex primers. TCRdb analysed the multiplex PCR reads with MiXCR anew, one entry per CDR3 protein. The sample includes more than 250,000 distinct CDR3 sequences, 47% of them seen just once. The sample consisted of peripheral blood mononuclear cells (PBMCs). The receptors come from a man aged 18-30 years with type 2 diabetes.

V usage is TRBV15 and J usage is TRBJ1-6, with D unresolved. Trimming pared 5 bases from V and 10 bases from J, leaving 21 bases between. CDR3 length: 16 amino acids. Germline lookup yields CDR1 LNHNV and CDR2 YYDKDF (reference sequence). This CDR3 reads CATSLQQRPFNSPLHF. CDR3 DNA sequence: TGTGCCACCAGCTTACAACAGCGTCCTTTCAACTCACCCCTCCACTTT.

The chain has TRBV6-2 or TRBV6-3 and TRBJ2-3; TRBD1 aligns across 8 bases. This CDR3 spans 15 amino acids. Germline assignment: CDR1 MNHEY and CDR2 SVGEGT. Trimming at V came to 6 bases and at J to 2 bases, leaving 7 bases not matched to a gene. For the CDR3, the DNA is TGTGCCAGCAGCCTCCAGGGGGCCGACACAGATACGCAGTATTTT. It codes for CASSLQGADTDTQYF.

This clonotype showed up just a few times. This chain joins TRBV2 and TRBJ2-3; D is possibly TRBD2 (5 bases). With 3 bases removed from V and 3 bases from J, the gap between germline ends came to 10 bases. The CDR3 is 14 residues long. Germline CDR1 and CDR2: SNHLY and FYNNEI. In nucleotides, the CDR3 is TGTGCCAGCAGTGATCTGGGGAGAACAGATACGCAGTATTTT. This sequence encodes CASSDLGRTDTQYF.

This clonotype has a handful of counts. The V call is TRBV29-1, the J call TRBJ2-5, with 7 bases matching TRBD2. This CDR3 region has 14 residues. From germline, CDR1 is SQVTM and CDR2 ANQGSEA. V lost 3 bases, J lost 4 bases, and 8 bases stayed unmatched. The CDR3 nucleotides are TGCAGCGTTGATGGACGGGAGGCTCTAGAGACCCAGTACTTC. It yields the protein CSVDGREALETQYF.

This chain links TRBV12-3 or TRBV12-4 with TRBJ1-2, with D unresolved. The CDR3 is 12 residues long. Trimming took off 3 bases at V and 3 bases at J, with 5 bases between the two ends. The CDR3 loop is CASSFLHYGYTF. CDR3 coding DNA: TGTGCCAGCAGTTTCCTCCACTATGGCTACACCTTC.

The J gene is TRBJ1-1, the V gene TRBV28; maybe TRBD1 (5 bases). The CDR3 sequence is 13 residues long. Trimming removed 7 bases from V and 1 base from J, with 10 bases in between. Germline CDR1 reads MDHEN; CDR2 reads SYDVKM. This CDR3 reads CASIGGANTEAFF. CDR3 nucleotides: TGTGCCAGCATCGGGGGAGCGAACACTGAAGCTTTCTTT.

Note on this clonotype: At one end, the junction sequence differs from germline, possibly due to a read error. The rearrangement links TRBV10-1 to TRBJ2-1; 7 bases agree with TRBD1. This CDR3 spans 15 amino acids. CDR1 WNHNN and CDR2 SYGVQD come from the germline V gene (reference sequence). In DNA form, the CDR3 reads TGCGCCAGCGGTGACAGGGACGTTTCCTACAATGAGCAGTTCTTC. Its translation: CASGDRDVSYNEQFF.

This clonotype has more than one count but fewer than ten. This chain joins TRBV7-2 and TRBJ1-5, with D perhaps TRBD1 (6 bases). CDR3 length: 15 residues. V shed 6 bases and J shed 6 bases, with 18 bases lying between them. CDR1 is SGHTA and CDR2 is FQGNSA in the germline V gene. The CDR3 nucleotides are TGTGCCAGCAGTGAGGGCTCAGGAGGGGGTCAGCCCCAGCATTTT. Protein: CASSEGSGGGQPQHF.

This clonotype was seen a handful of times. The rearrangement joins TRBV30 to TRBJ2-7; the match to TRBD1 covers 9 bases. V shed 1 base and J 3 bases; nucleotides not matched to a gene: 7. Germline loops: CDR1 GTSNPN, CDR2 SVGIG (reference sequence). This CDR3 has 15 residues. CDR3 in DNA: TGTGCCTGGAGTGGCGGGACAGGGTCTTTCTACGAGCAGTACTTC. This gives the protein CAWSGGTGSFYEQYF.

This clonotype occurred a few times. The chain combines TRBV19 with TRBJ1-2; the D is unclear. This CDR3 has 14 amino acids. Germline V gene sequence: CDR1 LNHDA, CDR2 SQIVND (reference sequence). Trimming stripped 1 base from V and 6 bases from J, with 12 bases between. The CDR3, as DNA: TGTGCCAGTAGTATAGGAGAGGTAGTAAATGGCTACACCTTC. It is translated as CASSIGEVVNGYTF.

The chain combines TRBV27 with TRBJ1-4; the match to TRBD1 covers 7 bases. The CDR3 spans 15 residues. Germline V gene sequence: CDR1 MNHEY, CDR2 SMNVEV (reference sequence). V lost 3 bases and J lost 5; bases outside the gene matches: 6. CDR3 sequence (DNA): TGTGCCAGCAGTTTCACCGGGACAGACAATGAAAAACTGTTTTTT. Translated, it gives CASSFTGTDNEKLFF. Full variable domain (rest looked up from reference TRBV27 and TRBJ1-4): EAQVTQNPRYLITVTGKKLTVTCSQNMNHEYMSWYRQDPGLGLRQIYYSMNVEVTDKGDVPEGYKVSRKEKRNFPLILESPSPNQTSLYFCASSFTGTDNEKLFFGSGTQLSVL.

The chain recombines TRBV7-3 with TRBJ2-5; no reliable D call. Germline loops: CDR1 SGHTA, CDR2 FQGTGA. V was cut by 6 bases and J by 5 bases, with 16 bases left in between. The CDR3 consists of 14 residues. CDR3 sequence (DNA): TGTGCCAGCAGTTACTCGACGGTAGTGGAGACCCAGTACTTC. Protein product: CASSYSTVVETQYF.

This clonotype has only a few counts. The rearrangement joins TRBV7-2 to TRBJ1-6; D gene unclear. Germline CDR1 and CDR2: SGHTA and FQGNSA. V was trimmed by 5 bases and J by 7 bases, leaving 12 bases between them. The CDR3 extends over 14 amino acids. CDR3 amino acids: CASSLTLGNSPLHF. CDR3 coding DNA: TGTGCCAGCAGCCTCACTCTGGGAAATTCACCCCTCCACTTT.

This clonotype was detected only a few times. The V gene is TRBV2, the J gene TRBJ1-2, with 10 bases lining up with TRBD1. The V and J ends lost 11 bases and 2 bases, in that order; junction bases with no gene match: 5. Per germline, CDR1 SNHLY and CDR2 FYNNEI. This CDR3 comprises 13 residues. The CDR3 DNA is TGTGCCGTCCGACAGGGGGCAAACTATGGCTACACCTTC. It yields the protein CAVRQGANYGYTF.

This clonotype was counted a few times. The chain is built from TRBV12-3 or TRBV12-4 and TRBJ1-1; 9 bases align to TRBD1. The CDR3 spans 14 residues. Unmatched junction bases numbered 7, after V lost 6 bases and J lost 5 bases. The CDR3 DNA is TGTGCCAGCAGAGCCGGGACAGGGAATACTGAAGCTTTCTTT. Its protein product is CASRAGTGNTEAFF.

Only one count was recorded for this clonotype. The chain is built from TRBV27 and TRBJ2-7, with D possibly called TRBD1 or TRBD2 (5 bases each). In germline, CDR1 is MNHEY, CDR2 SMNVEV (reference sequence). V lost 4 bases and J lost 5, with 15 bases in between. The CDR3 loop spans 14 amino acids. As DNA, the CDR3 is TGTGCCAGCAGTTCAAAGTTGAGGGGTGACGAGCAGTACTTC. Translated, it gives CASSSKLRGDEQYF.

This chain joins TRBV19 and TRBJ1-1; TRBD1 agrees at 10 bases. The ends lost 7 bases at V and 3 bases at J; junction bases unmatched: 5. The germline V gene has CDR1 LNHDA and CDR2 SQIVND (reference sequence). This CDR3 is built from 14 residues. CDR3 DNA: TGTGCCAGTAAGAGACAGGGGGCGTACACTGAAGCTTTCTTT. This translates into CASKRQGAYTEAFF.

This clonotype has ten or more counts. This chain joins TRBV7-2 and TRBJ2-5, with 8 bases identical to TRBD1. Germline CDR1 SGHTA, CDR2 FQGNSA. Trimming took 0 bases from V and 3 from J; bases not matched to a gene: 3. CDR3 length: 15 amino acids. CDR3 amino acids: CASSLAQGAKETQYF. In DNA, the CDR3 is TGTGCCAGCAGCTTAGCGCAGGGGGCAAAAGAGACCCAGTACTTC.

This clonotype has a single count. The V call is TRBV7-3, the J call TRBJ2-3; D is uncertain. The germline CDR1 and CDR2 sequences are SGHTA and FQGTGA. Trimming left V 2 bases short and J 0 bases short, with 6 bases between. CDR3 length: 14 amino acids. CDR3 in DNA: TGTGCCAGCAGCTTACACAGCAGCACAGATACGCAGTATTTT. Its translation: CASSLHSSTDTQYF.

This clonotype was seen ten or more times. The CDR3 DNA is TGTGCCACCAGCAGGCTTATGAACACTGAAGCTTTCTTT. The encoded protein is CATSRLMNTEAFF. V gene TRBV15 combines with J gene TRBJ1-1; no definite D call. Between the trimmed V and J ends, which lost 3 bases and 0 bases, there was a span of 5 bases. This CDR3 has 13 residues. The germline gives CDR1 LNHNV, CDR2 YYDKDF (reference sequence).

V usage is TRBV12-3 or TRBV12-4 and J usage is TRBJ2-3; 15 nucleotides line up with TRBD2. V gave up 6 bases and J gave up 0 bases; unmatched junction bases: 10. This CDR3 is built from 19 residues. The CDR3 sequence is CASSRTSGGARLSTDTQYF. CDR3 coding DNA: TGTGCCAGCAGCAGGACTAGCGGGGGGGCCCGACTTAGCACAGATACGCAGTATTTT.

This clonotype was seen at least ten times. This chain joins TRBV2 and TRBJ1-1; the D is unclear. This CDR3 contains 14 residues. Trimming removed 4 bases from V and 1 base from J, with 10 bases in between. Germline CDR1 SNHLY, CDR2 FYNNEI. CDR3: CASSAPGWNTEAFF. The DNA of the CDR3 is TGTGCCAGCAGTGCCCCGGGCTGGAACACTGAAGCTTTCTTT. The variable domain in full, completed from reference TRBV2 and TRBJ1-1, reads EPEVTQTPSHQVTQMGQEVILRCVPISNHLYFYWYRQILGQKVEFLVSFYNNEISEKSEIFDDQFSVERPDGSNFTLKIRSTKLEDSAMYFCASSAPGWNTEAFFGQGTRLTVV.

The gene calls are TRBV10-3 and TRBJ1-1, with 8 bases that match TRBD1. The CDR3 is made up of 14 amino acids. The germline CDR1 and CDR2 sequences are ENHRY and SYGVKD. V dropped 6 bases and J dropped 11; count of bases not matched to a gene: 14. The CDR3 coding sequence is TGTGCCATCAGAGAGACCGGACAGGGAGTATACGCTTTCTTT. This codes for CAIRETGQGVYAFF.

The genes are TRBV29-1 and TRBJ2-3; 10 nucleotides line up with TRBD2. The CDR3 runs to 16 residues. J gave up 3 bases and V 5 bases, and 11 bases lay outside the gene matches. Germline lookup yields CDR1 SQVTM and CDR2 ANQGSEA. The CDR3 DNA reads TGCAGCGTTCGGGGAAGTAGCGGGGGGTTTACAGATACGCAGTATTTT. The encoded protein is CSVRGSSGGFTDTQYF.

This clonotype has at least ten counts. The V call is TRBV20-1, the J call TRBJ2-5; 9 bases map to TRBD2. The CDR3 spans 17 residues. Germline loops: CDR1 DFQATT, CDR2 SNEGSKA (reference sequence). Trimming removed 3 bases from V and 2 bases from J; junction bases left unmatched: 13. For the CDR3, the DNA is TGCAGTGCTAGTGCTATAGCGGGAGTAGTATGGCAAGAGACCCAGTACTTC. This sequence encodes CSASAIAGVVWQETQYF.

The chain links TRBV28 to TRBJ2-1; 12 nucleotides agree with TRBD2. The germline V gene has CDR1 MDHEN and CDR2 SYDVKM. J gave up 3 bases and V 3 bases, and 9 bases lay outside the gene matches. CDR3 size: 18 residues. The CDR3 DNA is TGTGCCAGCAGTTTGGCTAGCGGGGGGGCCGCGCTCTACAATGAGCAGTTCTTC. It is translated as CASSLASGGAALYNEQFF.

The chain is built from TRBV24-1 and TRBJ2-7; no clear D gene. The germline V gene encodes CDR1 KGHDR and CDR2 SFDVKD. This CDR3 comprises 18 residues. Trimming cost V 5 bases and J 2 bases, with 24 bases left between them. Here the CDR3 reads CATSVAWFELDPTYEQYF. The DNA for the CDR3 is TGTGCCACCAGTGTGGCGTGGTTTGAATTGGACCCAACCTACGAGCAGTACTTC.